The rows below give T cell receptor beta chains drawn from one sample of a study of T cells in Graves' hyperthyroidism and ophthalmopathy. TCRdb ran MiXCR on the multiplex PCR reads and lists one entry per CDR3 protein. The sample holds over 400,000 distinct CDR3 sequences, around a fifth seen once. The specimen sequenced was blood. These receptors all come from a woman aged 65 to 85 with Graves' ophthalmopathy. Each CDR3 is given without its conserved first and last residue. Each record gives: J gene, clone size, V gene, CDR3 protein. The listing skips clone size in some rows; elsewhere it reads once, few, many or a size class.

TRBJ2-1 few TRBV12-5 ASGIDRGSEQF
TRBJ2-5 NA TRBV7-2 ASSRPGGSFQETQY
TRBJ1-2 few TRBV16 ASSSPGQDYGYT
TRBJ2-3 few TRBV18 ASSPPRGALGDTQY
TRBJ2-7 NA TRBV5-4 ASSPGPLASYEQY
TRBJ1-2 few TRBV3-1 ASSQAVNYGYT
TRBJ1-2 many TRBV2 ASSGGRVSYGYT
TRBJ1-2 few TRBV10-3 AISEGDAKGYGYT
TRBJ2-1 NA TRBV27 ASSPLAGAGNEQF
TRBJ2-5 few TRBV20-1 SASQQETQY
TRBJ2-6 NA TRBV28 ASSFPSSGANVLT
TRBJ2-5 NA TRBV10-2 ASSEGSGAGRYQETQY
TRBJ2-1 NA TRBV19 ASSGSGAAWDEQF
TRBJ2-1 few TRBV7-2 ASGFDRGDGEQF
TRBJ1-2 NA TRBV11-2 ASSPIRKGSYGYT
TRBJ2-2 NA TRBV6-1 ASSQGGVAGELF
TRBJ1-1 NA TRBV5-1 ASSPGQQNKAF
TRBJ2-5 NA TRBV30 AWSRIREEKTQY
TRBJ1-1 few TRBV7-2 ASSPTRNSLNTEAF
TRBJ1-2 NA TRBV30 AWSVRQGGYT
TRBJ2-7 few TRBV15 ATSRAGSGAYEQY
TRBJ2-3 many TRBV27 ASTRRLAGTDTQY
TRBJ2-2 few TRBV6-2/TRBV6-3 ASSYRRVGGTGELF
TRBJ1-5 NA TRBV7-2 ASSLGGGCSNQPQH
TRBJ2-5 few TRBV6-2/TRBV6-3 ASSYGLAQETQY
TRBJ1-2 NA TRBV12-3/TRBV12-4 ASSFSGRILTGGYT
TRBJ2-3 NA TRBV7-6 ASSLVVRAGVTTDTQY
TRBJ1-6 NA TRBV5-5 ASGAGSSYNSPLH
TRBJ2-5 few TRBV3-1 ASSSNPGRGETQY
TRBJ2-5 NA TRBV5-1 ASSLGVYQETQY
TRBJ2-6 NA TRBV4-1 ASSQERTGVIGANVLT